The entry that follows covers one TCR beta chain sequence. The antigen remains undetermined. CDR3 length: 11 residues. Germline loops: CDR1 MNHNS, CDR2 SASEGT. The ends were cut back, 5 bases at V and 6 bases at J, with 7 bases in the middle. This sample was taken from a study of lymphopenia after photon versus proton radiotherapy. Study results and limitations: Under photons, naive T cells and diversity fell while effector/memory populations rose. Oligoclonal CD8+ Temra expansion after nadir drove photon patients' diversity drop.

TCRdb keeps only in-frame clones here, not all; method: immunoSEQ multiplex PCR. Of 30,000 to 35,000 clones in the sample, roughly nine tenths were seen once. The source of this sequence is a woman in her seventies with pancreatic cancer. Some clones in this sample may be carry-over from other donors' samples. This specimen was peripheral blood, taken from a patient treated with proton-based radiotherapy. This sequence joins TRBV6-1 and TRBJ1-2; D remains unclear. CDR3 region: CASSSGNGYTF. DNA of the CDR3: TGTGCCAGCAGTTCCGGGAATGGCTACACCTTC.